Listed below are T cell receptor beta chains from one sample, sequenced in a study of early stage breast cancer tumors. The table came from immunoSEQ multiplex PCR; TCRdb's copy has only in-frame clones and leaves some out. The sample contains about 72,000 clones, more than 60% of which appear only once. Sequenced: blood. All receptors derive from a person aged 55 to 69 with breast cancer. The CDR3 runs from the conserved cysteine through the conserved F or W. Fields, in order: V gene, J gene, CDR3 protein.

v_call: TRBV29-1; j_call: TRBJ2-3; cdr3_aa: CSVEIGGTDTQYF
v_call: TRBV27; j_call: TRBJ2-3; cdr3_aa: CASKLGYAGGVADTQYF
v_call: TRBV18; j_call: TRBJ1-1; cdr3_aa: CASSPNRDTEAFF
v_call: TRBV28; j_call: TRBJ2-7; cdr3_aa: CASSLSGHYEQYF
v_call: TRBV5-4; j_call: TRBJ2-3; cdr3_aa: CASSITPQVPSTDTQYF
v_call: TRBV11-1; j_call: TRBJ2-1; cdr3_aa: CASSLGRRSYNEQFF
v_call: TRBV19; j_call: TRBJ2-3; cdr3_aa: CASALLNTDTQYF
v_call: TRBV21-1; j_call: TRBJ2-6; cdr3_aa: CASSRSGSGANVLTF
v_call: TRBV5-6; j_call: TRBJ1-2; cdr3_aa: CASSPGLRTGDEYGYTF
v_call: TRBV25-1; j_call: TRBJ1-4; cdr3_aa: CASSTWATNEKLFF
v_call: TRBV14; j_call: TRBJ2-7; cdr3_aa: CASSQVGPLGWYEQYF
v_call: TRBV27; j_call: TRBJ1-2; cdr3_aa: CASSLYAGDYGYTF
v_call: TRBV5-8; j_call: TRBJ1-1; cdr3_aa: CASSPLDLKYF
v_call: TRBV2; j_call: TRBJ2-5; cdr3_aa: CASSETIWDKQETQYF
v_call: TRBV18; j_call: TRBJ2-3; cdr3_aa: CASSPPLATDTQYF
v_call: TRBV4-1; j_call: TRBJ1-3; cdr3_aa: CASSQFSLYGVSGNTIYF
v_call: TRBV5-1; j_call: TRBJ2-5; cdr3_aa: CASSFEETQYF
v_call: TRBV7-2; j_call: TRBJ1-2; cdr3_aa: CASSLNAGGHYGYTF
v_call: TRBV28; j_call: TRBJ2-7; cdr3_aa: CASSASPYEQYF
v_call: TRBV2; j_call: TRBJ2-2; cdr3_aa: CASSDLARTGELFF
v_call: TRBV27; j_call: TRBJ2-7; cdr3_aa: CASVSTSGGRYEQYF
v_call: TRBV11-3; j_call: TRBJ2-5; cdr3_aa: CASSPGTGRGETQYF
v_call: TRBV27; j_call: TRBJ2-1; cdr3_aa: CASSRAGSYNEQFF
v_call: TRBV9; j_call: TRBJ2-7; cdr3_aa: CASSVGLIYEQYF
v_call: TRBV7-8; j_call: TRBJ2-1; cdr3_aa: CASSLQGTTSSSYNEQFF
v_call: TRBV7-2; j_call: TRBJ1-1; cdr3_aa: CASSLVPTTEAFF
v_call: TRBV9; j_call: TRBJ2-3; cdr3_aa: CASSVEPVSTDTQYF
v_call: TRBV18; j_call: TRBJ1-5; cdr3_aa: CASATGLSNQPQHF
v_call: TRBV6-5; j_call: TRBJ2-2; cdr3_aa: CASSRGGTNTGELFF
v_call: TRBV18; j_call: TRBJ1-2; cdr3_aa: CASSPPGGGYGYTF
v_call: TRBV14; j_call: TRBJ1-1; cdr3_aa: CASSPYRVNTEAFF
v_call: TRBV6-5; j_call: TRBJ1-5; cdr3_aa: CASSQGNNQPQHF
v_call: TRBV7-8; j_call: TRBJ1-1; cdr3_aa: CASSFSAGKNTEAFF
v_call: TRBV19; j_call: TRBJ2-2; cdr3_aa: CASSVAAATGELFF
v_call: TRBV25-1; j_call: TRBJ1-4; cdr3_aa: CASSVRQGANEKLFF
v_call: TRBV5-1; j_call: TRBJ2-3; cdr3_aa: CASSLQGFTDTQYF
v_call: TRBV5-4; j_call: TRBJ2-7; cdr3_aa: CASSKAGQPYEQYF
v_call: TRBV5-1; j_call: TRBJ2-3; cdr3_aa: CASSFGAGASTDTQYF
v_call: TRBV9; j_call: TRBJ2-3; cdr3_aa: CASSVAGGSLADTQYF
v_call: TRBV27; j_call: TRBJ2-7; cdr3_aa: CASRGGTSGSYEQYF
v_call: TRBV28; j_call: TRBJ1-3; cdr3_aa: CASSLGGRPSGNTIYF
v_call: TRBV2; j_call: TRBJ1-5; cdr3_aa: CASRTGLEGQPQHF
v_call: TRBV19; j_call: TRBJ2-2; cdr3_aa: CASRTGTNTGELFF
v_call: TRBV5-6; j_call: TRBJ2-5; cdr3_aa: CASSFLIETQYF
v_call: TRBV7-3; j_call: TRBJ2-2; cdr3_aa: CASSSTGVQTGELFF
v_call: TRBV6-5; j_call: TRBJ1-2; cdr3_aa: CASSYSEGGNYGYTF
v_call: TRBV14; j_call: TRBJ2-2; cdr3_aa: CASSQGRTDTGELFF
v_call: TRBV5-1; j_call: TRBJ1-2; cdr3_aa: CASSLTGTDYGYTF
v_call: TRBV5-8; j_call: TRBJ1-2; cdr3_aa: CASSYTDREVYGYTF
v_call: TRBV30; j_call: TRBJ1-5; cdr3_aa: CAWQGEINQPQHF
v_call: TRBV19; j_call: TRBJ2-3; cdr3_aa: CASSMPADTQYF
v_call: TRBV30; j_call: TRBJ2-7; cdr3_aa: CAWSGDKKTYEQYF
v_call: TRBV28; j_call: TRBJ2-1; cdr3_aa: CASSLLAGGPFGEQFF
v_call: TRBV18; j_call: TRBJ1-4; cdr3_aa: CASSPDRGVEKLFF
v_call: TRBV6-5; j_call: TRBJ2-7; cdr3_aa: CASSRGGGEQYF
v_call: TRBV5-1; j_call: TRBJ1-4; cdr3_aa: CASSFLGGPATNEKLFF
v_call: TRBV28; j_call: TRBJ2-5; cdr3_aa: CASNPAGGPETQYF
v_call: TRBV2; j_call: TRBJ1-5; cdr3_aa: CASSPGPNQPQHF
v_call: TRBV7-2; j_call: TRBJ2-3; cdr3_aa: CASSLWEGTQYF
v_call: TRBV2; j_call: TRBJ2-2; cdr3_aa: CASSRSANTGELFF